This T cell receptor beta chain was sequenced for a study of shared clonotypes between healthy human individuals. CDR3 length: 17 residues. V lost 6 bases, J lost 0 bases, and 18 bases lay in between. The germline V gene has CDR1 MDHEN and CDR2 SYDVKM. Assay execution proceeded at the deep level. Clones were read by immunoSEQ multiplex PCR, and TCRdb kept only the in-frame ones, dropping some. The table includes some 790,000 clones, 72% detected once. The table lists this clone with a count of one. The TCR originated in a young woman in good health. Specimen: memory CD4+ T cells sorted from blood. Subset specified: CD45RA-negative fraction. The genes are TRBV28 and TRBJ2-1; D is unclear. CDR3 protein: CASRRDGLYISYNEQFF. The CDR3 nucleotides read TGTGCCAGCAGACGCGACGGGCTCTATATCTCCTACAATGAGCAGTTCTTC.